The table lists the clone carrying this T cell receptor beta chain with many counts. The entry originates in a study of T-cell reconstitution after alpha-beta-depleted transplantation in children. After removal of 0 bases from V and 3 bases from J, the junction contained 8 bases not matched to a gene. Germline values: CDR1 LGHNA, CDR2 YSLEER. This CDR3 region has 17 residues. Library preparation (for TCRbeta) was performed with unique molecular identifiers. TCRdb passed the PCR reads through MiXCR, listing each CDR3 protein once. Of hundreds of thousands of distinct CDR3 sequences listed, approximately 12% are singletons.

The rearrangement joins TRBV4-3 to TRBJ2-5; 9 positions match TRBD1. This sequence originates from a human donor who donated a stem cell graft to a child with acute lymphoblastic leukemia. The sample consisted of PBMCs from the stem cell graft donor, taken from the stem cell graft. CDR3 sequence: CASSQDKGDREKETQYF. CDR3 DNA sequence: TGCGCCAGCAGCCAAGATAAGGGGGACAGGGAAAAAGAGACCCAGTACTTC.